A single sample gave rise to the 18 T cell receptor beta chains below, sequenced in a study of blood T cell repertoires in COVID-19. Sequencing was performed with immunoSEQ multiplex PCR; in TCRdb, only in-frame clones are kept and a portion is missing. Seen here are about 97,000 clones, 87% observed once, and the top ten hold 11%. The sequenced sample consisted of peripheral blood. The source of these receptors is a woman aged 30 to 39 with acute or convalescent COVID-19.

The genes are TRBV18 and TRBJ1-4; D might be TRBD1 (5 bases). The V gene's germline CDR1 is KGHSH and CDR2 LQKENI. Deletions cut 1 base from V and 7 bases from J, with 16 bases between. The CDR3 consists of 16 residues. DNA of the CDR3: TGTGCCAGCTCACCACGGCCAGGGATTGACGTTGAAAAACTGTTTTTT. This sequence encodes CASSPRPGIDVEKLFF.

The chain employs TRBV25-1 and TRBJ2-3, with 10 bases lining up with TRBD2. The trim removed 5 bases at V and 2 bases at J, leaving 4 bases unmatched. CDR3 length: 15 amino acids. CDR1 is MGHDK, CDR2 SYGVNS, per germline. CDR3 coding DNA: TGTGCCAGCAGTCCACTAGCGGGGTACACAGATACGCAGTATTTT. This codes for CASSPLAGYTDTQYF. Looking up the rest from reference TRBV25-1 and TRBJ2-3 gives the full variable domain: EADIYQTPRYLVIGTGKKITLECSQTMGHDKMYWYQQDPGMELHLIHYSYGVNSTEKGDLSSESTVSRIRTEHFPLTLESARPSHTSQYLCASSPLAGYTDTQYFGPGTRLTVL.

This clone was recorded only once. The V call is TRBV2, the J call TRBJ1-5, with 7 bases matching TRBD1. The V gene's germline CDR1 is SNHLY and CDR2 FYNNEI. CDR3 length: 13 amino acids. Trimming removed 8 bases from V and 6 bases from J; junction bases left unmatched: 7. The CDR3 protein is CASADRAGQPQHF. The CDR3 DNA is TGTGCCAGCGCCGACAGGGCTGGTCAGCCCCAGCATTTT.

The chain uses TRBV5-1 and TRBJ1-6, with no clear D. The CDR3 consists of 15 residues. Trimming removed 4 bases at V and 10 bases at J, with 18 bases between. From germline, CDR1 is SGHRS and CDR2 YFSETQ. CDR3 in DNA: TGCGCCAGCAGCCGAGAGGAGGACTTGGCCTCACCCCTCCACTTT. Its translation: CASSREEDLASPLHF.

In regard to this clone: The sample holds other DNA sequences that translate to the same CDR3. The chain is built from TRBV7-9 and TRBJ2-5; 7 bases agree with TRBD1. This CDR3 contains 14 residues. Germline V CDR1 and CDR2: SEHNR, FQNEAQ (reference sequence). Unmatched junction bases numbered 4, after V lost 5 bases and J lost 1 base. The CDR3 bases are TGTGCCAGCAGCCTCGACAGGGTCCAAGAGACCCAGTACTTC. Protein sequence: CASSLDRVQETQYF.

This chain connects TRBV6-6 to TRBJ1-1; no clear D gene. The length of the CDR3 is 14 residues. Germline V gives CDR1 MNHNY, CDR2 SVGAGI (reference sequence). V was cut by 0 bases and J by 5 bases, with 10 bases left in between. This CDR3 reads CASSYSAETTEAFF. CDR3 bases: TGTGCCAGCAGTTACTCGGCCGAAACGACTGAAGCTTTCTTT.

The chain recombines TRBV5-6 with TRBJ1-1; D perhaps matches TRBD1 (5 bases). The CDR3 has 13 residues. In germline, CDR1 is SGHDT, CDR2 YYEEEE. Trimming left V 2 bases short and J 3 bases short, with 8 bases between. CDR3 amino acids: CASSFGHDTEAFF. The CDR3 bases are TGTGCCAGCAGCTTCGGACACGACACTGAAGCTTTCTTT. The full variable domain, in which reference TRBV5-6 and TRBJ1-1 provide the parts outside the CDR3, is DAGVTQSPTHLIKTRGQQVTLRCSPKSGHDTVSWYQQALGQGPQFIFQYYEEEERQRGNFPDRFSGHQFPNYSSELNVNALLLGDSALYLCASSFGHDTEAFFGQGTRLTVV.

J is TRBJ1-1 and V is TRBV2; 8 bases are shared with TRBD1. V lost 4 bases to trimming and J lost 1 base; unmatched junction nucleotides: 2. The germline CDR1 and CDR2 sequences are SNHLY and FYNNEI. The CDR3 spans 14 residues. The CDR3 nucleotides read TGTGCCAGCAGTGCCGGGACAGGGAACACTGAAGCTTTCTTT. It codes for CASSAGTGNTEAFF.

The J gene is TRBJ2-6, the V gene TRBV5-1, with 10 nucleotides matching TRBD1. V shed 0 bases and J 0 bases; nucleotides not matched to a gene: 3. The CDR3 spans 18 residues. Germline values: CDR1 SGHRS, CDR2 YFSETQ. CDR3 protein: CASSLATGGSSGANVLTF. The CDR3 DNA reads as TGCGCCAGCAGCTTGGCGACAGGGGGCTCCTCTGGGGCCAACGTCCTGACTTTC.

The V call is TRBV15, the J call TRBJ1-5; a possible D gene is TRBD1 (5 bases). Germline lookup yields CDR1 LNHNV and CDR2 YYDKDF (reference sequence). CDR3 length equals 14 residues. V dropped 8 bases and J dropped 11 bases, with 22 bases sitting between them. This CDR3 is CATQRGGDFTAQHF. CDR3 nucleotides: TGTGCCACCCAAAGGGGTGGAGACTTTACGGCCCAGCATTTT.

The genes are TRBV10-3 and TRBJ2-6; unclear D gene. The CDR3 spans 14 residues. Trimming stripped 7 bases from V and 0 bases from J, with 7 bases between. The germline V gene has CDR1 ENHRY and CDR2 SYGVKD. CDR3 DNA sequence: TGTGCCATCAACGACTTCTCTGGGGCCAACGTCCTGACTTTC. It yields the protein CAINDFSGANVLTF.

This chain uses TRBV7-6 with TRBJ1-5; D gene unclear. The CDR3 runs to 15 residues. Trimming took off 4 bases at V and 0 bases at J, with 10 bases between the two ends. Germline-derived CDR1 and CDR2 are SGHVS and FNYEAQ. In DNA form, the CDR3 reads TGTGCCAGCAGCTCCGACACCCTTAGCAATCAGCCCCAGCATTTT. It is translated as CASSSDTLSNQPQHF.

J is TRBJ2-7 and V is TRBV28; TRBD2 is a possible D gene (6 bases). The germline V gene has CDR1 MDHEN and CDR2 SYDVKM. The CDR3 is 12 residues long. The V gene lost 10 bases and the J gene lost 4 bases, with 14 bases spanning the gap. The CDR3 DNA sequence: TGTGCCACAACCCGGGACTCATACGAGCAGTACTTC. Encoded protein: CATTRDSYEQYF.

This clone was counted once. The V call is TRBV7-9, the J call TRBJ2-4, with TRBD2 identical over 8 bases. This CDR3 comprises 16 residues. Unmatched junction bases numbered 9, after V lost 5 bases and J lost 3 bases. Germline V lookup: CDR1 SEHNR, CDR2 FQNEAQ (reference sequence). CDR3 amino acids: CASSLSGAGGKNIQYF. CDR3 nucleotides: TGTGCCAGCAGCCTTAGCGGGGCGGGGGGCAAAAACATTCAGTACTTC.

The chain employs TRBV10-3 and TRBJ1-1; 11 bases align to TRBD1. V was clipped by 4 bases and J by 1 base; unmatched bases: 2. The CDR3 is 15 residues long. Germline V CDR1 and CDR2: ENHRY, SYGVKD. As DNA, the CDR3 is TGTGCCATCAGTGGGACAGGGGGCGGGAACACTGAAGCTTTCTTT. As protein: CAISGTGGGNTEAFF.

This chain connects TRBV27 to TRBJ2-3; no clear D. CDR3 length equals 15 residues. Germline CDR1 reads MNHEY; CDR2 reads SMNVEV (reference sequence). Trimming removed 3 bases from V and 5 bases from J, with 15 bases in between. The CDR3 region has the DNA TGTGCCAGCAGTTTGGCATGGCCCCAACGAGATACGCAGTATTTT. Encoded protein: CASSLAWPQRDTQYF.

The chain has TRBV5-1 and TRBJ2-2, with a possible D match to TRBD2 (7 bases). The CDR3 loop spans 15 amino acids. Trimming pared 4 bases from V and 3 bases from J, leaving 13 bases between. In germline, CDR1 is SGHRS, CDR2 YFSETQ. The CDR3 coding sequence is TGCGCCAGCAGCGCGGCGGGGGCGTACACCGGGGAGCTGTTTTTT. Translating gives CASSAAGAYTGELFF.

The chain joins TRBV11-3 to TRBJ2-3; TRBD2 aligns across 13 bases. V lost 6 bases, J lost 0 bases, and 12 bases stayed unmatched. Looked up from germline, CDR1 is SGHNT and CDR2 is YENEEA. CDR3 size: 19 residues. The CDR3 is CASSPLLPGLAGSTDTQYF. In DNA, the CDR3 is TGTGCCAGCAGTCCCTTACTACCGGGACTAGCGGGGAGCACAGATACGCAGTATTTT.